Each of the 21 T cell receptor beta chains below was sequenced from the same sample in a study of cytomegalovirus exposure and HLA in healthy donors. 60 Vbeta and 13 Jbeta primers were used in PCR. The assay was immunoSEQ multiplex PCR, and TCRdb's table has in-frame clones only and misses some. The data hold about 110,000 clones, with approximately 71% observed a single time. Sequencing used PBMCs. These receptors all come from a woman aged 70 to 79 in good health and CMV-seropositive.

The J gene is TRBJ2-1, the V gene TRBV7-8, with TRBD1 matching over 9 bases. Trimming removed 5 bases from V and 7 bases from J; junction bases left unmatched: 9. In germline, CDR1 is SGHVS, CDR2 FQNEAQ. The CDR3 length is 15 residues. CDR3 sequence reads: CASSPPSGTGNEQFF. For the CDR3, the DNA is TGTGCCAGCAGCCCCCCCTCAGGGACAGGGAATGAGCAGTTCTTC.

Only one count was recorded for this clone. The V gene is TRBV6-6, the J gene TRBJ2-1, with D tentatively TRBD2 (6 bases). The CDR3 has 15 residues. Germline values: CDR1 MNHNY, CDR2 SVGAGI (reference sequence). Between the trimmed V and J ends, which lost 8 bases and 0 bases, there was a span of 14 bases. This chain's CDR3 is CASYAGSSSYNEQFF. In DNA form, the CDR3 reads TGTGCCAGCTATGCGGGGTCGAGCTCCTACAATGAGCAGTTCTTC.

V gene TRBV11-2 combines with J gene TRBJ1-2; D uncertain. V lost 2 bases and J 5 bases, leaving 12 bases between the germline ends. Germline CDR1 reads SGHAT; CDR2 reads FQNNGV. This CDR3 contains 14 residues. The CDR3 region has the DNA TGTGCCAGCAGCTTATCAGACGGGGATTATGGCTACACCTTC. It specifies CASSLSDGDYGYTF.

This chain connects TRBV2 to TRBJ1-6; tentative D call: TRBD1 (6 bases). The CDR3 consists of 15 residues. Trimming left V 6 bases short and J 9 bases short, with 18 bases between. Germline-derived CDR1 and CDR2 are SNHLY and FYNNEI. This chain's CDR3 is CASSVTGPEGSPLHF. In DNA, the CDR3 is TGTGCCAGCAGCGTGACAGGCCCCGAAGGTTCACCCCTCCACTTT.

This clone showed up just once. This specimen includes other DNA sequences encoding the same CDR3. The chain joins TRBV2 to TRBJ1-2, with a weak D call TRBD1 (5 bases). From germline, CDR1 is SNHLY and CDR2 FYNNEI. V dropped 6 bases and J dropped 1 base, with 9 bases sitting between them. This CDR3 region has 13 residues. The CDR3 sequence: CASSSQGNYGYTF. The DNA of the CDR3 is TGTGCCAGCAGCTCCCAGGGTAACTATGGCTACACCTTC.

This chain connects TRBV7-8 to TRBJ2-3; D is perhaps TRBD2 (7 bases). CDR3 size: 17 residues. Looked up from germline, CDR1 is SGHVS and CDR2 is FQNEAQ. The ends were cut back, 0 bases at V and 4 bases at J, with 17 bases in the middle. As DNA, the CDR3 is TGTGCCAGCAGCTTAGCGAGGGGGGGCTGGGCCCCAGATACGCAGTATTTT. Encoded protein: CASSLARGGWAPDTQYF.

This chain uses TRBV2 with TRBJ2-7; perhaps TRBD1 as D (5 bases). CDR3 size: 14 residues. V was trimmed by 3 bases and J by 3 bases, leaving 12 bases between them. Germline assignment: CDR1 SNHLY and CDR2 FYNNEI. CDR3 amino acids: CASSDGTGFYEQYF. The CDR3 coding sequence is TGTGCCAGCAGTGACGGTACAGGTTTCTACGAGCAGTACTTC.

This clone appeared a single time. The gene calls are TRBV5-4 and TRBJ1-2, with unresolved D. CDR3 size: 15 residues. Germline CDR1 reads SGHNT; CDR2 reads YYREEE (reference sequence). The V end was cut by 4 bases, the J end by 4 bases, with 17 bases between. The CDR3 sequence: CASSAERGISYGYTF. In DNA form, the CDR3 reads TGTGCCAGCAGCGCGGAAAGAGGGATCAGCTATGGCTACACCTTC.

The chain carries TRBV7-3 and TRBJ2-1; 11 bases agree with TRBD2. The CDR3 sequence is 16 residues long. The germline V gene encodes CDR1 SGHTA and CDR2 FQGTGA. With 5 bases clipped from V and 8 bases from J, the junction kept 11 bases outside the gene matches. CDR3 in amino acids: CASSPVPGTSGHEQFF. DNA for the CDR3: TGTGCCAGCAGCCCAGTGCCAGGGACTAGCGGCCATGAGCAGTTCTTC. Full variable domain (rest looked up from reference TRBV7-3 and TRBJ2-1): GAGVSQTPSNKVTEKGKYVELRCDPISGHTALYWYRQSLGQGPEFLIYFQGTGAADDSGLPNDRFFAVRPEGSVSTLKIQRTERGDSAVYLCASSPVPGTSGHEQFFGPGTRLTVL.

J is TRBJ1-1 and V is TRBV4-1, with D possibly TRBD1 on 6 matching bases. The CDR3 loop spans 17 amino acids. With 8 bases removed from V and 2 bases from J, the gap between germline ends came to 24 bases. Germline V gene sequence: CDR1 MGHRA, CDR2 YSYEKL. CDR3 residues: CASHEGAGGHLNTEAFF. The CDR3, as DNA: TGCGCCAGCCACGAAGGGGCCGGGGGGCACTTAAACACTGAAGCTTTCTTT.

This chain joins TRBV11-2 and TRBJ2-3, with TRBD2 matching over 8 bases. The CDR3 totals 14 residues. Per the germline V gene, CDR1 is SGHAT and CDR2 is FQNNGV. V shed 5 bases, J shed 4 bases, and the junction held 5 bases outside the gene matches. CDR3 DNA: TGTGCCAGCAGCCGCGGACTAGCCCCAGATACGCAGTATTTT. It encodes CASSRGLAPDTQYF.

The rearrangement links TRBV5-1 to TRBJ2-3; TRBD2 is a possible D gene (6 bases). The length of the CDR3 is 18 residues. V was pared by 4 bases and J by 0 bases, with 21 bases between. The V gene's germline CDR1 is SGHRS and CDR2 YFSETQ. CDR3 region: CASSLGGGGASSTDTQYF. The CDR3 DNA follows: TGCGCCAGCAGCCTGGGGGGTGGCGGGGCCTCTAGCACAGATACGCAGTATTTT.

This clone was recorded once. The rearrangement uses TRBV29-1 and TRBJ2-5; perhaps TRBD2 as D (7 bases). Trimming took 8 bases from V and 5 from J, leaving 21 bases between them. The CDR3 spans 14 residues. Germline CDR1 SQVTM, CDR2 ANQGSEA. The CDR3 nucleotides are TGCAGCCCCTGGGGGGGCCTAGGGCACGAGACCCAGTACTTC. Translating it yields CSPWGGLGHETQYF.

This clone was seen a few times. This rearrangement joins TRBV10-1 to TRBJ2-3; D is perhaps TRBD2 (5 bases). Trimming removed 2 bases at V and 0 bases at J, with 9 bases between. CDR3 length: 15 amino acids. Germline CDR1 reads WNHNN; CDR2 reads SYGVQD (reference sequence). CDR3 in amino acids: CASSETGSSTDTQYF. In nucleotides, the CDR3 is TGCGCCAGCAGTGAGACGGGATCTAGCACAGATACGCAGTATTTT.

This clone was detected only a few times. This rearrangement joins TRBV30 to TRBJ2-7; 7 nucleotides match TRBD1. CDR1 and CDR2 (germline): GTSNPN, SVGIG (reference sequence). V was clipped by 2 bases and J by 2 bases; unmatched bases: 9. The CDR3 sequence is 15 residues long. The CDR3 coding sequence is TGTGCCTGGAGTCCTCTAAGGACAGGCCCCTACGAGCAGTACTTC. As protein: CAWSPLRTGPYEQYF.

This chain uses TRBV6-6 with TRBJ1-2; no reliable D call. Germline CDR1 is MNHNY and CDR2 is SVGAGI (reference sequence). CDR3 length: 12 amino acids. V lost 2 bases and J lost 8, with 9 bases in between. The CDR3 region is CASSYGTEGYTF. DNA for the CDR3: TGTGCCAGCAGTTACGGTACAGAGGGCTACACCTTC.

This sequence joins TRBV5-6 and TRBJ1-2; a weak D match, TRBD1 (5 bases). The V gene lost 6 bases and the J gene lost 4 bases, with 16 bases spanning the gap. Germline CDR1 and CDR2: SGHDT and YYEEEE. CDR3 length: 14 amino acids. CDR3 amino acids: CASIRPGGSYGYTF. The CDR3, as DNA: TGTGCCAGCATCCGACCCGGGGGGAGCTATGGCTACACCTTC.

This clone is large (0.1 to 1%) by share. The CDR3 loop is CASSALGVKNIQYF. The CDR3, as DNA: TGTGCCAGCAGTGCCCTAGGGGTCAAAAACATTCAGTACTTC. The chain employs TRBV6-1 and TRBJ2-4; the D gene is possibly TRBD1 (5 bases). The V and J ends lost 4 bases and 3 bases respectively, with 10 bases between them. There are 14 residues in the CDR3. Germline V gene lookup returns CDR1 MNHNS and CDR2 SASEGT.

The chain is built from TRBV13 and TRBJ2-3; tentatively, D is TRBD2 (7 bases). The germline V and J ends were trimmed by 0 bases and 1 base, with 17 bases remaining between them. The CDR3 loop spans 18 amino acids. Per the germline V gene, CDR1 is PRHDT and CDR2 is FYEKMQ (reference sequence). The CDR3 sequence is CASSLGYGGLTGTDTQYF. CDR3 DNA: TGTGCCAGCAGCTTAGGCTACGGGGGGCTTACGGGCACAGATACGCAGTATTTT.

The chain employs TRBV25-1 and TRBJ2-7; D might be TRBD1 (6 bases). The V gene's germline CDR1 is MGHDK and CDR2 SYGVNS. V was trimmed by 2 bases and J by 6 bases, leaving 11 bases between them. The CDR3 is 13 amino acids. CDR3: CASSEGGKAEQYF. The CDR3 region has the DNA TGTGCCAGCAGTGAAGGGGGCAAGGCCGAGCAGTACTTC.

V is TRBV5-1 and J is TRBJ2-3; TRBD2 agrees at 10 bases. Trimming cost V 4 bases and J 5 bases; bases outside gene matches: 10. Germline values: CDR1 SGHRS, CDR2 YFSETQ. This CDR3 has 16 amino acids. CDR3 in amino acids: CASSRPSGGLEDTQYF. CDR3 in DNA: TGCGCCAGCAGCAGACCTAGCGGGGGACTGGAAGATACGCAGTATTTT.